The clone carrying this T cell receptor (beta chain) was detected ten times or more. Germline CDR1 reads SQVTM; CDR2 reads ANQGSEA. With 7 bases clipped from V and 1 base from J, the junction kept 6 bases outside the gene matches. The CDR3 totals 13 residues. Separate cDNA molecules each had unique molecular identifiers attached to them. One entry per CDR3 protein, called by TCRdb with MiXCR from the 5' RACE reads. The table records 60,000 to 70,000 distinct CDR3 sequences, over 8% of them present only once. This sample was included in a study of early T cells in non-severe SARS-CoV-2 infection. This chain links TRBV29-1 with TRBJ1-1; 7 bases fit TRBD1. The clonotype comes from an adult who was a healthcare worker with PCR-confirmed SARS-CoV-2 infection or an uninfected control (not recorded which). The sequenced sample was whole blood. In DNA form, the CDR3 reads TGCAGCGCCGCGACAGGGACGAACACTGAAGCTTTCTTT. It encodes CSAATGTNTEAFF.